The 3 T cell receptor beta chains in this list originate from one sample, sequenced in a study of monozygotic twins with inflammatory bowel disease. TCRdb reprocessed the 5' RACE reads, with one entry per CDR3 protein and no DNA. The data include 440,000 or so distinct CDR3 sequences; the top ten clones carry around 2.4%. Sequences were obtained from blood. The receptors stem from a human donor with ulcerative colitis or Crohn's disease, or a healthy co-twin of an affected twin (not recorded which).

This chain uses TRBV7-6 with TRBJ2-3; there is no DNA to check the TCRdb D call of TRBD2. The CDR3 totals 15 residues. Germline values: CDR1 SGHVS, CDR2 FNYEAQ. The CDR3: CASSQTSGSTDTQYF. Complete variable domain (other parts from reference TRBV7-6 and TRBJ2-3): GAGVSQSPRYKVTKRGQDVALRCDPISGHVSLYWYRQALGQGPEFLTYFNYEAQQDKSGLPNDRFSAERPEGSISTLTIQRTEQRDSAMYRCASSQTSGSTDTQYFGPGTRLTVL.

The chain carries TRBV20-1 and TRBJ2-1; TCRdb indicates TRBD2, and absent DNA this call remains unverified. This CDR3 is 15 amino acids long. Germline V gives CDR1 DFQATT, CDR2 SNEGSKA (reference sequence). Here the CDR3 reads CSARLAGGPGNEQFF.

CDR3 amino acids: CASSQDTWMNTEAFF. The genes are TRBV4-3 and TRBJ1-1. The V gene's germline CDR1 is LGHNA and CDR2 YSLEER. CDR3 size: 15 residues.